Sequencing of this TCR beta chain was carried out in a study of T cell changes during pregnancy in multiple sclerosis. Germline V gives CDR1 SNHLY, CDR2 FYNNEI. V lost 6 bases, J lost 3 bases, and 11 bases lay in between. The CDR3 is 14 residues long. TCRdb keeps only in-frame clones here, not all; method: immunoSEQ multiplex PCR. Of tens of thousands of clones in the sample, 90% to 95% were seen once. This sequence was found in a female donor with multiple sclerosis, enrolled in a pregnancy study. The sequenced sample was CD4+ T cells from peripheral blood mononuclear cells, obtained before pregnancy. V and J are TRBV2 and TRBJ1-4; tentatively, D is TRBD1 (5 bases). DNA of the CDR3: TGTGCCAGCAGAAAAAGGGGTCCTAATGAAAAACTGTTTTTT. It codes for CASRKRGPNEKLFF.